These 30 T cell receptor beta chains originate from one sample sequenced in a study of shared clonotypes between healthy human individuals. The protocol was immunoSEQ multiplex PCR, while the TCRdb copy is restricted to in-frame clones and leaves out a portion. The sample has more than 2 million clones, approximately 95% seen once; the top ten hold 0.1% to 0.15%. Sequenced: naive CD4+ T cells sorted from blood. Subset: CD45RA+ positively selected. These receptors all stem from a man between 18 and 29 years old in good health.

The J gene is TRBJ2-2, the V gene TRBV2; 8 bases map to TRBD1. The CDR3 is 15 amino acids. The junction had 4 bases not matched to a gene; V was cut back by 3 bases and J by 4 bases. CDR1 and CDR2 from the germline V gene are SNHLY and FYNNEI. For the CDR3, the DNA is TGTGCCAGCAGTGATCAGGGGGCGAGCACCGGGGAGCTGTTTTTT. It translates to CASSDQGASTGELFF.

V gene TRBV7-3 combines with J gene TRBJ2-2; TRBD1 matches at 9 bases. This CDR3 has 16 amino acids. The germline CDR1 and CDR2 sequences are SGHTA and FQGTGA. V trimming: 4 bases; J trimming: 5 bases; junction bases outside the gene matches: 8. The CDR3 nucleotides are TGTGCCAGCAGCTCGGGACAGGGTAGGGGTACCGGGGAGCTGTTTTTT. Its protein product is CASSSGQGRGTGELFF.

The rearrangement uses TRBV7-9 and TRBJ1-2; TRBD1 agrees at 8 bases. The trim removed 2 bases at V and 7 bases at J, leaving 9 bases unmatched. There are 15 residues in the CDR3. Germline loops: CDR1 SEHNR, CDR2 FQNEAQ (reference sequence). Here the CDR3 DNA reads TGTGCCAGCAGCTTAAGTCTAGCAGGGGGCTCTGGCTACACCTTC. Amino acid sequence: CASSLSLAGGSGYTF.

The V and J genes are TRBV10-2 and TRBJ1-6; a possible D gene is TRBD1 (6 bases). CDR3 length: 14 amino acids. Trimming took off 6 bases at V and 10 bases at J, with 16 bases between the two ends. Germline V gives CDR1 WSHSY, CDR2 SAAADI. In nucleotides, the CDR3 is TGCGCCAGCAGCGCCGACAGGCTACGGTCACCCCTCCACTTT. Translated: CASSADRLRSPLHF.

This clone occurred once. This rearrangement joins TRBV19 to TRBJ2-5, with TRBD1 matching over 10 bases. Looked up from germline, CDR1 is LNHDA and CDR2 is SQIVND (reference sequence). Germline trimming cut 5 bases from V and 5 bases from J; bases unmatched to any gene: 8. The CDR3 totals 15 residues. CDR3: CASSARDRGVETQYF. CDR3 coding DNA: TGTGCCAGTAGTGCCCGGGACAGGGGAGTGGAGACCCAGTACTTC.

With respect to this clone: The identical CDR3 is also encoded by other nucleotide sequences in the sample. The chain employs TRBV18 and TRBJ1-1; 8 positions match TRBD1. CDR3 length: 12 residues. V gave up 3 bases and J gave up 8 bases; unmatched junction bases: 2. Germline V gives CDR1 KGHSH, CDR2 LQKENI. The CDR3 bases are TGTGCCAGCTCACCTCGGACAGGGGAAGCTTTCTTT. It translates to CASSPRTGEAFF.

Note on this clone: A single base separates this from a much larger clone, so it may be a read error. This chain connects TRBV4-3 to TRBJ1-1; TRBD1 matches at 10 bases. CDR3 size: 14 residues. Germline loops: CDR1 LGHNA, CDR2 YSLEER. J gave up 4 bases and V 5 bases, and 4 bases lay outside the gene matches. CDR3 residues: CASSWDRGGTEAFF. The DNA for the CDR3 is TGCGCCAGCAGCTGGGACAGGGGCGGCACTGAAGCTTTCTTT.

V gene TRBV28 combines with J gene TRBJ2-7; no definite D call. V was clipped by 6 bases and J by 0 bases, with 12 bases between them. Germline V CDR1 and CDR2: MDHEN, SYDVKM. The CDR3 is made up of 14 amino acids. The CDR3 loop is CASSQAIPSYEQYF. The CDR3 bases are TGTGCCAGCAGCCAAGCAATCCCCTCCTACGAGCAGTACTTC.

The chain employs TRBV10-3 and TRBJ2-7; D not resolved. Deletions cut 8 bases from V and 3 bases from J, with 5 bases between. The CDR3 is 10 residues long. Germline V CDR1 and CDR2: ENHRY, SYGVKD. The CDR3 reads CAIGDYEQYF. The CDR3 nucleotides read TGTGCCATCGGAGACTACGAGCAGTACTTC.

The chain is built from TRBV11-2 and TRBJ1-2; TRBD1 matches at 9 bases. The germline V gene has CDR1 SGHAT and CDR2 FQNNGV. The CDR3 runs to 18 residues. J lost 8 bases, V lost 5 bases, and 21 bases had no gene match. This CDR3 is CASSPPLPVKNRGHGYTF. The CDR3 nucleotides read TGTGCCAGCAGCCCACCCTTGCCCGTCAAGAACAGGGGGCACGGCTACACCTTC.

As concerns this clone: The same CDR3 also results from other DNA sequences found in this sample. V gene TRBV7-2 combines with J gene TRBJ2-7, with D hard to call. The CDR3 covers 12 residues. The germline CDR1 and CDR2 sequences are SGHTA and FQGNSA. Trimming cost V 0 bases and J 2 bases, with 2 bases left between them. The CDR3 region has the DNA TGTGCCAGCAGCTTAGCCACCTACGAGCAGTACTTC. Translating it yields CASSLATYEQYF.

This chain joins TRBV30 and TRBJ2-3, with D unclear. The CDR3 runs to 11 residues. Germline CDR1 GTSNPN, CDR2 SVGIG (reference sequence). Trimming left V 3 bases short and J 6 bases short, with 7 bases between. CDR3 region: CAWRSVDTQYF. Written as DNA, the CDR3 is TGTGCCTGGAGATCCGTCGATACGCAGTATTTT. Filled out from reference TRBV30 and TRBJ2-3, the complete variable domain reads SQTIHQWPATLVQPVGSPLSLECTVEGTSNPNLYWYRQAAGRGLQLLFYSVGIGQISSEVPQNLSASRPQDRQFILSSKKLLLSDSGFYLCAWRSVDTQYFGPGTRLTVL.

The rearrangement links TRBV10-3 to TRBJ2-3, with TRBD2 matching over 8 bases. Germline CDR1 is ENHRY and CDR2 is SYGVKD. The CDR3 length is 17 residues. Trimming removed 1 base from V and 1 base from J; junction bases left unmatched: 7. CDR3: CAISEYGSGVGTDTQYF. For the CDR3, the DNA is TGTGCCATCAGTGAGTACGGTAGCGGGGTAGGCACAGATACGCAGTATTTT.

This chain links TRBV30 with TRBJ2-1, with TRBD2 matching over 11 bases. From germline, CDR1 is GTSNPN and CDR2 SVGIG (reference sequence). This CDR3 contains 15 residues. V was clipped by 2 bases and J by 10 bases; unmatched bases: 10. The CDR3 here is CAWSRLAGGPGEQFF. The CDR3 coding sequence is TGTGCCTGGAGTAGGCTAGCGGGAGGCCCTGGGGAGCAGTTCTTC.

The V call is TRBV6-1, the J call TRBJ2-5; D unresolved. The CDR3 spans 13 residues. Germline assignment: CDR1 MNHNS and CDR2 SASEGT. Between the trimmed V and J ends, which lost 10 bases and 4 bases, there was a span of 16 bases. CDR3 amino acids: CATNSFGGETQYF. The CDR3 DNA follows: TGTGCCACTAACTCCTTTGGCGGAGAGACCCAGTACTTC.

This chain links TRBV5-4 with TRBJ2-5, with TRBD2 as a possible D gene (5 bases). The CDR3 is 14 amino acids. The germline V gene has CDR1 SGHNT and CDR2 YYREEE (reference sequence). Trimming left V 4 bases short and J 3 bases short, with 13 bases between. The CDR3 here is CASSLDFKKETQYF. In DNA, the CDR3 is TGTGCCAGCAGCCTGGACTTCAAAAAAGAGACCCAGTACTTC.

The DNA of the CDR3 is TGTGCCAGCAGCTTAGCGTCTAGCGGACTTAACGAGCAGTACTTC. It encodes CASSLASSGLNEQYF. The V gene is TRBV7-2, the J gene TRBJ2-7, with 7 bases lining up with TRBD2. Germline values: CDR1 SGHTA, CDR2 FQGNSA. This CDR3 contains 15 residues. The J segment lost 5 bases and the V segment lost 0 bases, leaving 7 bases of the junction unmatched. The whole variable domain, remainder taken from reference TRBV7-2 and TRBJ2-7, is GAGVSQSPSNKVTEKGKDVELRCDPISGHTALYWYRQSLGQGLEFLIYFQGNSAPDKSGLPSDRFSAERTGGSVSTLTIQRTQQEDSAVYLCASSLASSGLNEQYFGPGTRLTVT.

The rearrangement links TRBV18 to TRBJ1-6; D unresolved. V was trimmed by 10 bases and J by 9 bases, leaving 16 bases between them. The germline V gene has CDR1 KGHSH and CDR2 LQKENI. CDR3 length: 13 amino acids. CDR3 amino acids: CATSGGVRSPLHF. As DNA, the CDR3 is TGTGCCACCTCGGGTGGGGTTCGTTCACCCCTCCACTTT.

The rearrangement links TRBV15 to TRBJ1-2, with D unclear. The germline V gene has CDR1 LNHNV and CDR2 YYDKDF (reference sequence). The CDR3 extends over 13 amino acids. V lost 1 base and J 3 bases, leaving 6 bases between the germline ends. CDR3 loop: CATSRGADYGYTF. DNA of the CDR3: TGTGCCACCAGCAGAGGGGCGGACTATGGCTACACCTTC.

This sequence joins TRBV18 and TRBJ2-3; 7 bases are shared with TRBD1. Per germline, CDR1 KGHSH and CDR2 LQKENI. The CDR3 loop spans 17 amino acids. With 2 bases clipped from V and 0 bases from J, the junction kept 8 bases outside the gene matches. The CDR3 loop reads CASSPSSTGFSTDTQYF. The CDR3 DNA follows: TGTGCCAGCTCACCATCCTCGACAGGGTTTAGCACAGATACGCAGTATTTT.

As for this clone: The sample contains more than one DNA sequence encoding this CDR3. The chain links TRBV18 to TRBJ2-7; 10 bases align to TRBD1. The J segment lost 3 bases and the V segment lost 3 bases, leaving 5 bases of the junction unmatched. The germline V gene has CDR1 KGHSH and CDR2 LQKENI. The CDR3 has 15 residues. This CDR3 reads CASSPPGQGFYEQYF. The CDR3, as DNA: TGTGCCAGCTCACCTCCGGGACAGGGGTTCTACGAGCAGTACTTC.

This clone was counted a single time. This chain links TRBV30 with TRBJ2-7, with unresolved D. V was clipped by 3 bases and J by 3 bases, with 12 bases between them. Per germline, CDR1 GTSNPN and CDR2 SVGIG (reference sequence). This CDR3 region has 13 residues. This CDR3 is CAWSPDNRYEQYF. The CDR3 DNA reads as TGTGCCTGGAGCCCCGACAACCGCTACGAGCAGTACTTC.

This chain links TRBV6-1 with TRBJ2-2, with no clear D. Germline V gene sequence: CDR1 MNHNS, CDR2 SASEGT. The CDR3 consists of 13 residues. V gave up 4 bases and J gave up 2 bases, with 5 bases separating them. The CDR3 nucleotides read TGTGCCAGCAGTGGTCGAAACACCGGGGAGCTGTTTTTT. Its protein is CASSGRNTGELFF.

CDR3 amino acids: CSVGTSDAYEQYF. Written as DNA, the CDR3 is TGCAGCGTTGGGACTAGCGACGCCTACGAGCAGTACTTC. The gene calls are TRBV29-1 and TRBJ2-7; 9 nucleotides match TRBD2. Trimming cost V 4 bases and J 2 bases; bases outside gene matches: 3. Germline V gives CDR1 SQVTM, CDR2 ANQGSEA. The CDR3 spans 13 residues.

The chain carries TRBV28 and TRBJ1-6; D remains unclear. V was cut by 5 bases and J by 9 bases, with 17 bases left in between. In germline, CDR1 is MDHEN, CDR2 SYDVKM. CDR3 length: 15 amino acids. CDR3 in amino acids: CASSPREGESSPLHF. The DNA of the CDR3 is TGTGCCAGCAGTCCCCGGGAGGGTGAAAGTTCACCCCTCCACTTT.

CDR3 amino acids: CASSLAWDRVGYTF. The CDR3, as DNA: TGCGCCAGCAGCTTGGCTTGGGACAGGGTTGGCTACACCTTC. The rearrangement links TRBV5-1 to TRBJ1-2, with TRBD1 matching 9 bases. The trim removed 0 bases at V and 7 bases at J, leaving 4 bases unmatched. Per the germline V gene, CDR1 is SGHRS and CDR2 is YFSETQ. This CDR3 is 14 amino acids long.

This clone was picked up one time. This CDR3 is also generated by other DNA sequences in the sample. The DNA of the CDR3 is TGTGCCAGCTCACCACCAGGGCAGGCTAGCAATCAGCCCCAGCATTTT. Its protein product is CASSPPGQASNQPQHF. V gene TRBV18 combines with J gene TRBJ1-5; no reliable D call. This CDR3 spans 16 amino acids. Looked up from germline, CDR1 is KGHSH and CDR2 is LQKENI. V gave up 0 bases and J gave up 0 bases, with 9 bases separating them.

The rearrangement links TRBV7-2 to TRBJ2-7; TRBD2 matches 7 bases. V trimming: 6 bases; J trimming: 0 bases; junction bases outside the gene matches: 5. Germline values: CDR1 SGHTA, CDR2 FQGNSA. This CDR3 contains 14 residues. CDR3 loop: CASRRGGSSYEQYF. CDR3 coding DNA: TGTGCCAGCAGAAGGGGCGGGAGCTCCTACGAGCAGTACTTC.

The genes are TRBV10-2 and TRBJ1-1; TRBD1 is a possible D gene (6 bases). Deletions cut 8 bases from V and 1 base from J, with 8 bases between. The CDR3 has 12 amino acids. Germline loops: CDR1 WSHSY, CDR2 SAAADI. In DNA, the CDR3 is TGCGCCAGCGGCAGGGGGAACACTGAAGCTTTCTTT. It is translated as CASGRGNTEAFF.

The chain joins TRBV4-3 to TRBJ2-7; D unclear. Germline loops: CDR1 LGHNA, CDR2 YSLEER. Trimming cost V 4 bases and J 4 bases, with 14 bases left between them. CDR3 length: 14 amino acids. CDR3 nucleotide sequence: TGCGCCAGCAGCCCCGGCGTGGGTCCTTACGAGCAGTACTTC. Encoded protein: CASSPGVGPYEQYF.